This T cell receptor (beta chain) was sequenced for a study of graft-versus-host responses after intestinal transplantation. Study in general: Anti-thymocyte globulin was used for induction in all recipients, who then took tacrolimus and steroids for roughly 3 years.

The study, taken as a whole, reports: Declines in HvG clones occurring early post-transplant were associated with peak circulating GvH clone levels. GvH clones turned up in recipient marrow; some had shown up first in ileum or blood.

Another site or the posterior iliac crest supplied the bone marrow collected after transplant. Produced via immunoSEQ multiplex PCR; TCRdb's table is partial and in-frame only. Counted here are approximately 9,300 clones, 90% to 95% occurring once; the ten biggest clones make up approximately 16%. Remarks on this clone: Its target is unknown. One end of the junction fails to match germline, which may point to a read error.

The CDR3 extends over 15 amino acids. Germline CDR1 and CDR2: SGHTA and FQGNSA. Sequences were derived from bone marrow, sampled approximately 1.5 years after intestinal transplantation. This receptor was obtained from a human patient who received an intestinal transplant, so some T cells may come from the graft donor. The chain joins TRBV7-2 to TRBJ2-6, with no clear D. The CDR3 spells CASGLRISGANVLTF. CDR3 bases: TGTGCCAGCGGCTTGCGGATCTCTGGGGCCAACGTCCTGACTTTC.